These T cell receptor beta chains were read from a single sample in a study of T cell responses to AZD1222 COVID-19 vaccine. This table comes from immunoSEQ multiplex PCR, and its TCRdb copy is limited to in-frame clones, with some not included. The sample yields more than 95,000 clones, more than 75% seen once. Sequenced material: peripheral blood, taken on day 0 of AZD1222 vaccination. These receptor sequences come from an adult in good health. CDR3s include the opening cysteine and the closing phenylalanine or tryptophan. The D gene is left open where the match is weak. Rows give clone size only sometimes, using once, few, many, or a class for an expanded clone.

abundance	j_gene	d_gene	v_gene	CDR3nt	CDR3aa
once	TRBJ1-5	-	TRBV4-2	TGTGCCAGCAGCCAAGATGTCGGCTTAGGGAATCAGCCCCAGCATTTT	CASSQDVGLGNQPQHF
-	TRBJ2-2	-	TRBV3-1/TRBV3-2	TGTGCCAGCAGCCAAGCTTTCGGCGAGAACACCGGGGAGCTGTTTTTT	CASSQAFGENTGELFF
-	TRBJ2-5	TRBD1	TRBV7-9	TGTGCCAGCAGCTGGGACAGGGGATTGGGAGAGACCCAGTACTTC	CASSWDRGLGETQYF
-	TRBJ2-5	-	TRBV3-1/TRBV3-2	TGTGCCAGCAGCCAAGATATTACCCAGTACTTC	CASSQDITQYF
-	TRBJ1-5	-	TRBV4-1	TGCGCCAGCAGCCAAGATCCCGAGAGGAATCAGCCCCAGCATTTT	CASSQDPERNQPQHF
-	TRBJ2-2	-	TRBV19	TGTGCCGGGCGACGGACCGCAGCCACCGGGGAGCTGTTTTTT	CAGRRTAATGELFF
few	TRBJ2-2	-	TRBV3-1/TRBV3-2	TGTGCCAGCAGCCAAGTTCAAACCCTGGACCGATCTACGGGGTACACCGGGGAGCTGTTTTTT	CASSQVQTLDRSTGYTGELFF
few	TRBJ2-2	-	TRBV7-2	TGTGCCAGCAGCTTATATGGTGGTTTGTTAACCGGGGAGCTGTTTTTT	CASSLYGGLLTGELFF
-	TRBJ2-3	-	TRBV27	TGTGCCAGCAGTCAACCAGGGTGGGCAGATACGCAGTATTTT	CASSQPGWADTQYF
few	TRBJ2-2	TRBD1	TRBV5-1	TGCGCCAGCAGCTGGACAGGGGACACCGGGGAGCTGTTTTTT	CASSWTGDTGELFF
few	TRBJ2-7	-	TRBV10-3	TGTGCCATCAGTCCCGACGTGGAAGGGTACGAGCAGTACTTC	CAISPDVEGYEQYF
-	TRBJ1-5	-	TRBV4-1	TGCGCCAGCAGCCAACGGGCGGATTCGAGGGCTTTGGTAAATCAGCCCCAGCATTTT	CASSQRADSRALVNQPQHF
-	TRBJ1-5	-	TRBV27	TGTGCCAGCAGTTTATCGACAGCAGGCAATCAGCCCCAGCATTTT	CASSLSTAGNQPQHF
once	TRBJ1-1	-	TRBV6-6	TGTGCCAGCGACATGGGGAACACTGAAGCTTTCTTT	CASDMGNTEAFF
-	TRBJ2-7	TRBD1	TRBV2	TGTGCCAGCAGTGGACAGGGGGAAATCTACGAGCAGTACTTC	CASSGQGEIYEQYF
once	TRBJ2-1	TRBD1	TRBV27	TGTGCCAGCAGAACGACAGGGTTCATCAATGAGCAGTTCTTC	CASRTTGFINEQFF
-	TRBJ2-7	-	TRBV7-2	TGTGCCAGCAGCTTCTCCTACGAGCAGTACTTC	CASSFSYEQYF
-	TRBJ1-6	-	TRBV6-5	TGTGCCAGCAAAGAGGCAGGAGGTAATTCACCCCTCCACTTT	CASKEAGGNSPLHF
-	TRBJ1-2	TRBD1	TRBV20-1	TGCAGTGGGCAGGGGGCGTTTGGCTACACCTTC	CSGQGAFGYTF
-	TRBJ2-7	-	TRBV5-1	TGCGCCAGCAGCTCTCAAACCTACGAGCAGTACTTC	CASSSQTYEQYF